This T cell receptor beta chain was found in a study of spatial heterogeneity in lung cancer. V lost 8 bases and J 0 bases, leaving 5 bases between the germline ends. This CDR3 region has 11 residues. CDR1 SGHVS and CDR2 FQNEAQ come from the germline V gene. TCRdb recomputed calls from the 5' RACE reads with MiXCR, one row per CDR3 protein. The profile shows 9,500 to 15,000 distinct CDR3 sequences, more than 13% of them singletons. Indicated time point: sample taken at primary tumor resection. Unsorted whole RNA samples from tumor, nontumor lung or frozen PBMC were sequenced. This clonotype was counted at least ten times.

The genes are TRBV7-8 and TRBJ2-7, with D unclear. Material: PBMCs, obtained at surgery. The source is a female donor with early-stage non-small cell lung cancer. The chain's CDR3 is CASGHSYEQYF. The CDR3 DNA reads as TGTGCCAGCGGGCACTCCTACGAGCAGTACTTC.